This T cell receptor beta chain appears in the sequencing data of a study of blood T cell repertoires in COVID-19 (dated by TCRdb to 2018 to 2021). About the full investigation: Samples covering the acute and convalescent phases of COVID-19 were provided by collaborators in the United States, Italy and Spain. The material from the prospective study consisted of cDNA or gDNA derived from T cells, B-cell-depleted T cells, or PBMCs. Subjects who had been exposed to COVID-19, were actively infected with it, or had recovered from it provided the deeply sampled blood TCRbeta repertoires that made up the dataset. The repertoires were made available in a free public database intended to serve as a resource for research on the immune response to SARS-CoV-2. Samples came from the ongoing ImmuneRACE study (first 160 participants) plus 1,254 subjects from 6 global collaborators. A de-identified subject ID, COVID-19 status, age in years and sex were almost always included in the sample metadata. Where available, HLA class I and class II types were obtained from metadata supplied by the sample provider rather than from assay-based typing.

The immunoSEQ Assay, a bias-controlled multiplex PCR, was used to amplify TCRbeta CDR3 regions from genomic DNA. Per the source publication's procedure: Within the assay, amplification of reference gene primers was used to estimate how many nucleated cells each sample contained. Sequence reads were collapsed and filtered to measure the absolute abundance of every unique TCRbeta CDR3 rearrangement. Productive Simpson clonality was computed per sample as the square root of Simpson's diversity index over productive rearrangements. The source is immuneACCESS, and TCRdb retained only in-frame sequences with V and J called. Part of the clones is not carried over; for the studies checked, unresolved V genes explain less than half of this, and the remainder is unexplained. From that table come the V and J calls and clone size; the DNA was used to work out D and trimming. A total of approximately 46,000 clones appear in this sample, 80% to 90% of them only once. Under 9% of the sample goes to the ten largest clones.

The CDR3 covers 14 residues, taking in both the cysteine and the phenylalanine. CDR3 DNA is the only sequence kept; it has 42 bases, read in frame from the first base. V was cut back by 0 bases and J by 6 bases, leaving a gap of 11 bases between them. CDR1 and CDR2 were assigned from the germline V gene as SGDLS and YYNGEE. With respect to this clone: Its antigen is unknown. Per-nucleotide qualities are absent, and no much larger clonotype sits a single base away.

The collaborating institutions used their own protocols to collect whole blood in K2EDTA tubes. For TCRbeta analysis, collaborators shipped samples in one of three forms: frozen whole blood, isolated PBMCs, or DNA extracted from either of those sample types. Results and caveats for the whole study, not just this receptor: Clinical and demographic metadata were provided uncurated, with the amount varying by source and participant.

The V and J genes are TRBV9 and TRBJ2-3, with the D gene call left open. The sample taken for sequencing was peripheral blood. The receptor was derived from a human donor in a cohort sampled during active COVID-19. CDR3 sequence: CASSVDIFSDTQYF. In nucleotide form, the sequence is TGTGCCAGCAGCGTAGACATTTTTTCGGATACGCAGTATTTT.